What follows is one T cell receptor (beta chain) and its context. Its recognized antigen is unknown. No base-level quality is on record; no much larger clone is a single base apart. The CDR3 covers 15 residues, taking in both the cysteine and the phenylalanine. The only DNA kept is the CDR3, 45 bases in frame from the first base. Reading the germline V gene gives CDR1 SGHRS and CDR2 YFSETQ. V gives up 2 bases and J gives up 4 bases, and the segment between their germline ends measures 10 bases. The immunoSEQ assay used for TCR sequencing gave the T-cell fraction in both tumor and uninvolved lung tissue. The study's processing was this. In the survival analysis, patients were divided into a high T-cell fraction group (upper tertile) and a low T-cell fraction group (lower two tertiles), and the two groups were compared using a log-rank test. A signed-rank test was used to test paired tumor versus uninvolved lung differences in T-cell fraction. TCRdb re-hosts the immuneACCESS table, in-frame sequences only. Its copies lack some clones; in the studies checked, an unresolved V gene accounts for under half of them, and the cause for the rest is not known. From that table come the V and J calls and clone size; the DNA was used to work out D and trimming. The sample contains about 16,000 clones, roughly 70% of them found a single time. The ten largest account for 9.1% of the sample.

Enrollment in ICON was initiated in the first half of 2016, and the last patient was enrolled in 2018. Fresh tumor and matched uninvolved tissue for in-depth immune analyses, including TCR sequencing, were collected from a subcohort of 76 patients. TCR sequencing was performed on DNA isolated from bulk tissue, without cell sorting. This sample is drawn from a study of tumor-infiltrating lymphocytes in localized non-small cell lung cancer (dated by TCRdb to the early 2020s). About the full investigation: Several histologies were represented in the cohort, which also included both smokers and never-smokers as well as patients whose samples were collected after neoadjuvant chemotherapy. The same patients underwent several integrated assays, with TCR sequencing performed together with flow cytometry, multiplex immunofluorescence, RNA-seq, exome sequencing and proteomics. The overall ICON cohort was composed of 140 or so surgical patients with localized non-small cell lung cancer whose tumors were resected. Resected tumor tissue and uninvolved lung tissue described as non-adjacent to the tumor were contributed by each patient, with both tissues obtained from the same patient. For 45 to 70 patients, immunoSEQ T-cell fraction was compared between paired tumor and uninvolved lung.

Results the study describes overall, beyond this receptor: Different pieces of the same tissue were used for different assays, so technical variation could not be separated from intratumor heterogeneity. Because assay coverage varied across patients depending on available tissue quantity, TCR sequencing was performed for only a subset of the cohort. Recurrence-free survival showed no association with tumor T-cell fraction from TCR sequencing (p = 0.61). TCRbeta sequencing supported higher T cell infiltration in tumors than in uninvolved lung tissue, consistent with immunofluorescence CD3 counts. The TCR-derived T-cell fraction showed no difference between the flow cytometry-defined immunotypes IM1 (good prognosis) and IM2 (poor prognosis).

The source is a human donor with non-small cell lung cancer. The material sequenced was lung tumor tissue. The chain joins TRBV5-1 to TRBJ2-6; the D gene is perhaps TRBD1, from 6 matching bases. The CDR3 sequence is CASSLQGVGANVLTF. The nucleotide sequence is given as TGCGCCAGCAGCTTACAGGGAGTCGGGGCCAACGTCCTGACTTTC.